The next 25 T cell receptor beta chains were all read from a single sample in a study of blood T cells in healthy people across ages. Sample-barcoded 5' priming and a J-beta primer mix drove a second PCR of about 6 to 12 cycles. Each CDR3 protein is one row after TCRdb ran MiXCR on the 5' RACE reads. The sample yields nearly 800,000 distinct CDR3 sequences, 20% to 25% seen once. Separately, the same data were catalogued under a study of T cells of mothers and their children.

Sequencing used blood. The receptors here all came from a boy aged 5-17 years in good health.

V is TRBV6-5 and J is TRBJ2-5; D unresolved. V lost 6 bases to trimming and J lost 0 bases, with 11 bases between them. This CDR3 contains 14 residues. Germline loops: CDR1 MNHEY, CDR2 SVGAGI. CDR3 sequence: CASSYLADQETQYF. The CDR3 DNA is TGTGCCAGCAGCTACCTGGCCGACCAAGAGACCCAGTACTTC.

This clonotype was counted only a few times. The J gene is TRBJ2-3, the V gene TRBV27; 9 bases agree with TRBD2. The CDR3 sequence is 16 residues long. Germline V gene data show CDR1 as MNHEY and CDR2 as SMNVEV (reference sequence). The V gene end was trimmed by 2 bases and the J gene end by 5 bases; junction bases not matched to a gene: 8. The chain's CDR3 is CASSLITSGFIDTQYF. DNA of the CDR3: TGTGCCAGCAGTTTAATAACTAGCGGGTTTATAGATACGCAGTATTTT.

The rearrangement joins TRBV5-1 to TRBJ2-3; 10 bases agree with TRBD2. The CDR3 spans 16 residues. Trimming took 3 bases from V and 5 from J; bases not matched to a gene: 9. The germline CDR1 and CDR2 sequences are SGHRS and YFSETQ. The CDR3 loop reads CASSSGAGGGGDTQYF. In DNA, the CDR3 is TGCGCCAGCAGCTCCGGAGCGGGAGGGGGTGGAGATACGCAGTATTTT. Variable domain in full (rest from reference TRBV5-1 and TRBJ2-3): KAGVTQTPRYLIKTRGQQVTLSCSPISGHRSVSWYQQTPGQGLQFLFEYFSETQRNKGNFPGRFSGRQFSNSRSEMNVSTLELGDSALYLCASSSGAGGGGDTQYFGPGTRLTVL.

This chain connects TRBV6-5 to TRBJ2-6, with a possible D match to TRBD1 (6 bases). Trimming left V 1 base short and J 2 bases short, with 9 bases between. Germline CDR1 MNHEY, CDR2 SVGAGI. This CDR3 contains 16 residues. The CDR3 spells CASSYFTGTGANVLTF. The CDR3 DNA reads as TGTGCCAGCAGTTACTTCACAGGGACTGGGGCCAACGTCCTGACTTTC.

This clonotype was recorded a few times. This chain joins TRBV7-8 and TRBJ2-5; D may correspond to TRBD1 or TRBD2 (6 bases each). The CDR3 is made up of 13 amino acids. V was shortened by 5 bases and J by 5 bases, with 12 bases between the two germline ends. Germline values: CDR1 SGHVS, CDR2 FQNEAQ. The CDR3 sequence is CASSGGGGETQYF. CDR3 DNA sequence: TGTGCCAGCAGCGGAGGGGGAGGTGAGACCCAGTACTTC.

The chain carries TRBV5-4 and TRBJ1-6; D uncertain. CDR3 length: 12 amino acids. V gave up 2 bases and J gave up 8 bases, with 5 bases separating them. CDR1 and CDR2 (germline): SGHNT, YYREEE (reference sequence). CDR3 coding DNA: TGTGCCAGCAGCTTAACAGATTCACCCCTCCACTTT. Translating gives CASSLTDSPLHF.

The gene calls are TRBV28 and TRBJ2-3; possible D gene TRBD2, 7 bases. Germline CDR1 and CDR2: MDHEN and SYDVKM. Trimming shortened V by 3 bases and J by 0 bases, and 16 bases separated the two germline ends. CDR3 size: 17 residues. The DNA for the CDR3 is TGTGCCAGCAGTTTTCTTCTGGGGGGGCAAAGCACAGATACGCAGTATTTT. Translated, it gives CASSFLLGGQSTDTQYF.

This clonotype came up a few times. In DNA, the CDR3 is TGCAGTGCTAGGGGCCAGGGCGAGACCCAGTACTTC. Its translation: CSARGQGETQYF. The chain links TRBV20-1 to TRBJ2-5, with a tentative D call TRBD1 (5 bases). Looked up from germline, CDR1 is DFQATT and CDR2 is SNEGSKA (reference sequence). The CDR3 has 12 amino acids. The V and J ends lost 3 bases and 5 bases respectively, with 10 bases between them.

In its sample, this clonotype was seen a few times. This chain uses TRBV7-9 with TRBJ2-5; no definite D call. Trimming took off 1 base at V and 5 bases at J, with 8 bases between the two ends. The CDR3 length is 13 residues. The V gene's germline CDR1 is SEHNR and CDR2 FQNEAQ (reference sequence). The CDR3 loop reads CASSLEPEETQYF. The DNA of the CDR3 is TGTGCCAGCAGCTTAGAACCGGAGGAGACCCAGTACTTC.

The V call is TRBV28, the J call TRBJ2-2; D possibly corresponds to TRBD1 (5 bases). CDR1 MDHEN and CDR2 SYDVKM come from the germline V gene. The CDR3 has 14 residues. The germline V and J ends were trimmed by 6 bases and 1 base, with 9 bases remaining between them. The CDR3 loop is CASRPGWNTGELFF. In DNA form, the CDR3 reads TGTGCCAGCAGGCCAGGGTGGAACACCGGGGAGCTGTTTTTT. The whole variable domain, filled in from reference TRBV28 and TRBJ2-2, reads DVKVTQSSRYLVKRTGEKVFLECVQDMDHENMFWYRQDPGLGLRLIYFSYDVKMKEKGDIPEGYSVSREKKERFSLILESASTNQTSMYLCASRPGWNTGELFFGEGSRLTVL.

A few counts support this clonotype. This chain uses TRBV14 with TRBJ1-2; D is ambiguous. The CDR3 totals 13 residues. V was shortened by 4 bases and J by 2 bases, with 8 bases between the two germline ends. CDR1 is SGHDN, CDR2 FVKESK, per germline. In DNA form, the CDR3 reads TGTGCCAGCAGCCCCGGGCTCAACTATGGCTACACCTTC. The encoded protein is CASSPGLNYGYTF.

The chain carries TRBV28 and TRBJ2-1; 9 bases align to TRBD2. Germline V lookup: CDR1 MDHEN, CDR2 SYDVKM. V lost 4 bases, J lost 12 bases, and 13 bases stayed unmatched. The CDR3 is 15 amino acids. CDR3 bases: TGTGCCAGCAGTTCCCCCAATAGCGGTAGCGGGAGGCAGTTCTTC. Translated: CASSSPNSGSGRQFF.

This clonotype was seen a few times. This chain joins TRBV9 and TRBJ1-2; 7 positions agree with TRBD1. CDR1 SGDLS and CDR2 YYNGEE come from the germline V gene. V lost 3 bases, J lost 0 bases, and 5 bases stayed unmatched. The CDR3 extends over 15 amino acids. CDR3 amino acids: CASSATGDPNYGYTF. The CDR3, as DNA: TGTGCCAGCAGCGCAACAGGGGACCCTAACTATGGCTACACCTTC.

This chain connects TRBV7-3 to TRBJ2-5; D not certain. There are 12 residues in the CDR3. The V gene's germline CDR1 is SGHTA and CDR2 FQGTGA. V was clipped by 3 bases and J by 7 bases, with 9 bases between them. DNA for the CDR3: TGTGCCAGCAGCTTCGCCGGCGGGACCCAGTACTTC. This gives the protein CASSFAGGTQYF.

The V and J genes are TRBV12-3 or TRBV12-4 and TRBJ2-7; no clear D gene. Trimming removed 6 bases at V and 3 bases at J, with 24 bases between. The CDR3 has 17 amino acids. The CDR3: CASSYQGPLAVNYEQYF. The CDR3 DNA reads TGTGCCAGCAGCTACCAAGGCCCACTGGCGGTTAACTACGAGCAGTACTTC.

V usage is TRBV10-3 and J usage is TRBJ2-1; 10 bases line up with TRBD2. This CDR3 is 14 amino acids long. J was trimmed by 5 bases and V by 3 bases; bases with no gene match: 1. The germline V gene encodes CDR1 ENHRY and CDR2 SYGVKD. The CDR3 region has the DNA TGTGCCATCAGTGACAGCGGGGGGGACAATGAGCAGTTCTTC. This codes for CAISDSGGDNEQFF.

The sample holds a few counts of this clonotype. CDR3 DNA: TGCGCCAGCAGCCAAGATGGGAGCATTCAAGAGACCCAGTACTTC. This gives the protein CASSQDGSIQETQYF. The chain combines TRBV4-1 with TRBJ2-5; tentatively, D is TRBD2 (5 bases). The germline gives CDR1 MGHRA, CDR2 YSYEKL. The germline V and J ends were trimmed by 0 bases and 2 bases, with 10 bases remaining between them. The CDR3 loop spans 15 amino acids.

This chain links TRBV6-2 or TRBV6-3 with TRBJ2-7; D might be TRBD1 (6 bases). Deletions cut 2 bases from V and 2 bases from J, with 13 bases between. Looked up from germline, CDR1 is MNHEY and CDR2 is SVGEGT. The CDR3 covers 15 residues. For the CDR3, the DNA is TGTGCCAGCAGTTACACAGGGAGCAAGACCTACGAGCAGTACTTC. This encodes CASSYTGSKTYEQYF.

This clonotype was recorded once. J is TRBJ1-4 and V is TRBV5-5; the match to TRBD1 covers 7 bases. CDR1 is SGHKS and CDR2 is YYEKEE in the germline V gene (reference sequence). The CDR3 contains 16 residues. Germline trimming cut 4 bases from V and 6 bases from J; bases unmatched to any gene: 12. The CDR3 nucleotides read TGTGCCAGCAGCCGAAGTACAGGGGCTGTGGATGAAAAACTGTTTTTT. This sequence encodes CASSRSTGAVDEKLFF.

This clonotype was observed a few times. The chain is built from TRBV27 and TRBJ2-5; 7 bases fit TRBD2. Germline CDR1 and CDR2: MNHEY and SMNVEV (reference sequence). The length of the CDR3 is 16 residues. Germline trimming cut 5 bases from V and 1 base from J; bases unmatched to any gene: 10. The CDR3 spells CASSPINLAVQETQYF. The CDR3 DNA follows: TGTGCCAGCAGTCCAATCAACCTAGCGGTCCAAGAGACCCAGTACTTC.

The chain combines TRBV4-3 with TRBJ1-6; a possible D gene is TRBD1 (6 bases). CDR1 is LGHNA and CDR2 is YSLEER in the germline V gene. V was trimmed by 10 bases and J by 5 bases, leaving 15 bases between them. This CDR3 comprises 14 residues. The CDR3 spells CANPIQGNNSPLHF. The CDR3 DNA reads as TGCGCCAACCCTATACAGGGTAATAATTCACCCCTCCACTTT.

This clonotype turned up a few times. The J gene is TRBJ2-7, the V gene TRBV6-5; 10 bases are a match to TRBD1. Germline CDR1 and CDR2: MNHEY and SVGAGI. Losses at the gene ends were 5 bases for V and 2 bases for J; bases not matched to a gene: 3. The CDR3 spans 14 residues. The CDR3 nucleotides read TGTGCCAGCAGTGGGGACAGGGGAACCTACGAGCAGTACTTC. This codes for CASSGDRGTYEQYF.

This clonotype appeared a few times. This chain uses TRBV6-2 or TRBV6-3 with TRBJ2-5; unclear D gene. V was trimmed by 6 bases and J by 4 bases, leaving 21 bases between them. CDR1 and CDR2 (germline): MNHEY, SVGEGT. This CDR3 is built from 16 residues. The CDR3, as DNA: TGTGCCAGCAGCTACGCCCCAGCGAGCGATGTAGAGACCCAGTACTTC. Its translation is CASSYAPASDVETQYF.

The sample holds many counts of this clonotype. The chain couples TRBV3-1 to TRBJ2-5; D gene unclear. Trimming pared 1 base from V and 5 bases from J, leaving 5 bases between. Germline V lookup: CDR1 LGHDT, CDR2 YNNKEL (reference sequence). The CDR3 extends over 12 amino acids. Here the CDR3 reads CASSQGLETQYF. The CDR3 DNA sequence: TGTGCCAGCAGCCAAGGGCTGGAGACCCAGTACTTC.

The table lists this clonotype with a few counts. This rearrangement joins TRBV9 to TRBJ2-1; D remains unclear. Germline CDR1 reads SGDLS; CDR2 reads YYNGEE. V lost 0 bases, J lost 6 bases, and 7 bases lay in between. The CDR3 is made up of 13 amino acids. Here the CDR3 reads CASSVDYGNEQFF. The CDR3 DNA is TGTGCCAGCAGCGTAGACTATGGCAATGAGCAGTTCTTC.